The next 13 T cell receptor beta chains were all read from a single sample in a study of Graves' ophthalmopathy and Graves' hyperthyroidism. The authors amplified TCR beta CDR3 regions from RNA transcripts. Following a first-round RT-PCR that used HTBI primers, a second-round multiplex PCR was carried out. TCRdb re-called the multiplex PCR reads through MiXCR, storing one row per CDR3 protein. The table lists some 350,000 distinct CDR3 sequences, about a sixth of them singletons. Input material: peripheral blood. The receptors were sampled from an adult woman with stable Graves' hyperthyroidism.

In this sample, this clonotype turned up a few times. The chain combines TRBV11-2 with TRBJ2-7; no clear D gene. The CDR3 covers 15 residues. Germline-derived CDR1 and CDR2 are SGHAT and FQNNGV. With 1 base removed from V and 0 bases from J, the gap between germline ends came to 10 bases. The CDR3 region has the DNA TGTGCCAGCAGCTTAGGGCCCAGGAGCTCCTACGAGCAGTACTTC. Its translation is CASSLGPRSSYEQYF.

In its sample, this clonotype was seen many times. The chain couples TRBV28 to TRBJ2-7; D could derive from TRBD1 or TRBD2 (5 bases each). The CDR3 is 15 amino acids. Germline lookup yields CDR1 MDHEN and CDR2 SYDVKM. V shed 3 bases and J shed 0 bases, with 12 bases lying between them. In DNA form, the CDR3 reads TGTGCCAGCAGTTTGCAGGGACGGAGCTCCTACGAGCAGTACTTC. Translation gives CASSLQGRSSYEQYF.

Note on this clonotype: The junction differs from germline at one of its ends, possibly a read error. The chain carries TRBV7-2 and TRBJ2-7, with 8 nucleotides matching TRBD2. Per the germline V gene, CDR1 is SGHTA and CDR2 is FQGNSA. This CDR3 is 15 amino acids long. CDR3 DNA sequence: TGTGCCAGCAGCTTTACTAGCGGCAGAACCTGCGAGCAGGACTTC. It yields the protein CASSFTSGRTCEQDF. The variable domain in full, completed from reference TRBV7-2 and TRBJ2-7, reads GAGVSQSPSNKVTEKGKDVELRCDPISGHTALYWYRQSLGQGLEFLIYFQGNSAPDKSGLPSDRFSAERTGGSVSTLTIQRTQQEDSAVYLCASSFTSGRTCEQDFGPGTRLTVT.

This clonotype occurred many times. CDR3 DNA: TGCAGTGCTAGCGTCAGGACAGGGGTCTACGAGCAGTACTTC. Its translation is CSASVRTGVYEQYF. The rearrangement joins TRBV20-1 to TRBJ2-7; 9 nucleotides match TRBD1. The germline CDR1 and CDR2 sequences are DFQATT and SNEGSKA (reference sequence). This CDR3 is built from 14 residues. V shed 3 bases, J shed 3 bases, and the junction held 6 bases outside the gene matches.

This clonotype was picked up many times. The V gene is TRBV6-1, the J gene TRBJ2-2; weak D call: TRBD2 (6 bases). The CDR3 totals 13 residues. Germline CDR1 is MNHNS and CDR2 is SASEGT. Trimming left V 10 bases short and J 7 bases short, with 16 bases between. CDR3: CAIDRGNDGELFF. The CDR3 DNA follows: TGTGCCATAGATCGGGGGAATGACGGGGAGCTGTTTTTT.

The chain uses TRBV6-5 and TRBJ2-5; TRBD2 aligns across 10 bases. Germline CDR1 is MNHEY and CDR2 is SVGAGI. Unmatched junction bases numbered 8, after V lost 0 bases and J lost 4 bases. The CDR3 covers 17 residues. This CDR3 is CASSYSVGVAGGETQYF. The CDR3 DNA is TGTGCCAGCAGTTACTCTGTTGGGGTAGCGGGAGGAGAGACCCAGTACTTC.

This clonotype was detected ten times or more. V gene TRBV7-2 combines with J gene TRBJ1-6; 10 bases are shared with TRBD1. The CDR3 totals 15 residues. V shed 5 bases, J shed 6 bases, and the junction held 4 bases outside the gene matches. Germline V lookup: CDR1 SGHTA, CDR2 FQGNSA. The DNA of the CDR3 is TGTGCCAGCAGCGCAAGACAGGGGGCTAATTCACCCCTCCACTTT. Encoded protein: CASSARQGANSPLHF.

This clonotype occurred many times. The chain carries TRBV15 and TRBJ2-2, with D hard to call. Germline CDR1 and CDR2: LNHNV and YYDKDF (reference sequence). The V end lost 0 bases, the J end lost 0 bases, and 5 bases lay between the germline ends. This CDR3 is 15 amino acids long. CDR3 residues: CATSRDASNTGELFF. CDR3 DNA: TGTGCCACCAGCAGAGATGCGTCGAACACCGGGGAGCTGTTTTTT.

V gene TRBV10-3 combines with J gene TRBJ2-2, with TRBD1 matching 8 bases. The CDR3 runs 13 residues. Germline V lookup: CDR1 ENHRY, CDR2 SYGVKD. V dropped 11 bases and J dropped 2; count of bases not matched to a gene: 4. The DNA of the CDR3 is TGTGCCGGACAGGGATCAAACACCGGGGAGCTGTTTTTT. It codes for CAGQGSNTGELFF.

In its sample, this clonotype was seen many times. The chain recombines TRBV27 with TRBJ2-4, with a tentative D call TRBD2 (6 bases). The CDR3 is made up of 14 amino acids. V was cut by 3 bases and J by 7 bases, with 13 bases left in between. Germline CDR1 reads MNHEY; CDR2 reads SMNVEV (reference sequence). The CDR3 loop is CASSFGSGRNIQYF. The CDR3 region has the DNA TGTGCCAGCAGTTTCGGTTCAGGGAGGAACATTCAGTACTTC.

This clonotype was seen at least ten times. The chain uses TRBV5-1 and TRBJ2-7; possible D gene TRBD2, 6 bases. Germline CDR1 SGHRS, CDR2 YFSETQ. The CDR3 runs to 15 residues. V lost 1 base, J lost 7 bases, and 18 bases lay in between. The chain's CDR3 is CASSLSSAHRGEQYF. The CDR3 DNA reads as TGCGCCAGCAGCTTGTCTAGCGCTCATCGGGGGGAGCAGTACTTC.

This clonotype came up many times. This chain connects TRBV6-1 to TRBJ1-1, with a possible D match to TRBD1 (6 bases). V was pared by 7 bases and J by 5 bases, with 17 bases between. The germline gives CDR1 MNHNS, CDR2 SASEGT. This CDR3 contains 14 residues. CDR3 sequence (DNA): TGTGCCAGCATCTACAGGGAGGGTAGGACTGAAGCTTTCTTT. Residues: CASIYREGRTEAFF.

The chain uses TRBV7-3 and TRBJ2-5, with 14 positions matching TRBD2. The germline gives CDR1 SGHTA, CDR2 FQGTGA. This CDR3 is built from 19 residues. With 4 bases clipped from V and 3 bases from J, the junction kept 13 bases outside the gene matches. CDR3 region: CASSYVSGTSGSREETQYF. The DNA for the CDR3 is TGTGCCAGCAGCTATGTTTCCGGGACTAGCGGGAGTCGCGAAGAGACCCAGTACTTC.